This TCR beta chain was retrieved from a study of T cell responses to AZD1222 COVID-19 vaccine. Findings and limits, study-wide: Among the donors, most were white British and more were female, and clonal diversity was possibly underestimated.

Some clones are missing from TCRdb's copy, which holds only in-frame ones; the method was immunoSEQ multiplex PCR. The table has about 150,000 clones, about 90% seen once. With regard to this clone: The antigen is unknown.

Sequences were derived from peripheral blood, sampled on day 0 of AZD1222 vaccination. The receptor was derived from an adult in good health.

The CDR3 region is CASSHNRGVDSYEQYF. In nucleotides, the CDR3 is TGCGCCAGCAGCCACAACAGGGGGGTAGATTCCTACGAGCAGTACTTC. The chain links TRBV4-3 to TRBJ2-7; 8 bases agree with TRBD1. V gave up 3 bases and J gave up 1 base; unmatched junction bases: 8. The CDR3 contains 16 residues. Per the germline V gene, CDR1 is LGHNA and CDR2 is YSLEER.